A selection of T cell receptor beta chains follows, all from one sample in a study of neurological immune-mediated disorders. TCRdb reprocessed the 5' RACE reads with MiXCR, giving one entry per CDR3 protein. Of under 75,000 distinct CDR3 sequences listed, around 5.1% are singletons. The specimen sequenced was PBMCs. The receptors were gathered from a human donor with multiple sclerosis. The donor label of this sample is uncertain. Each CDR3 is given with its conserved first and last residue. Each record gives: V gene, J gene, clone size, D gene, CDR3 protein, CDR3 DNA. The D gene is left open where the match is weak. Size is omitted from some rows. Given values are once, few, many or a class for expanded clones.

V: TRBV7-9
J: TRBJ2-1
size: many
D: -
CDR3: CASSRTGDEQFF
DNA: TGTGCCAGCAGCCGGACTGGTGATGAGCAGTTCTTC

V: TRBV6-1
J: TRBJ1-2
size: few
D: -
CDR3: CASSDGYYGYTF
DNA: TGTGCCAGCAGTGACGGATACTATGGCTACACCTTC

V: TRBV10-2
J: TRBJ2-7
size: few
D: TRBD1
CDR3: CASREVGTGAEQYF
DNA: TGCGCCAGCAGAGAAGTGGGGACAGGGGCCGAGCAGTACTTC

V: TRBV5-1
J: TRBJ2-1
size: many
D: -
CDR3: CASSRDGNNEQFF
DNA: TGCGCCAGCAGTCGGGACGGTAACAATGAGCAGTTCTTC

V: TRBV20-1
J: TRBJ1-6
size: many
D: -
CDR3: CSAVISSYNSPLHF
DNA: TGCAGTGCCGTTATCAGCTCCTATAATTCACCCCTCCACTTT

V: TRBV10-3
J: TRBJ1-4
size: many
D: TRBD1
CDR3: CAISEPTGTDGREKLFF
DNA: TGTGCCATCAGTGAGCCAACTGGGACAGACGGTAGGGAAAAACTGTTTTTT

V: TRBV4-1
J: TRBJ2-3
size: many
D: TRBD2
CDR3: CASSQDGPGGRDTQYF
DNA: TGCGCCAGCAGCCAAGATGGGCCGGGGGGGCGAGATACGCAGTATTTT

V: TRBV6-5
J: TRBJ2-3
size: -
D: -
CDR3: CASSPLGTSGTDTQYF
DNA: TGTGCCAGCAGTCCCCTAGGGACTTCCGGGACAGATACGCAGTATTTT

V: TRBV7-9
J: TRBJ1-2
size: few
D: -
CDR3: CASSLSAGLGGVYGYTF
DNA: TGTGCCAGCAGCTTATCAGCGGGGCTCGGGGGTGTCTATGGCTACACCTTC

V: TRBV5-1
J: TRBJ1-5
size: many
D: -
CDR3: CASSLGEGGEPQHF
DNA: TGCGCCAGCAGCTTGGGAGAGGGGGGAGAGCCCCAGCATTTT

V: TRBV11-3
J: TRBJ2-7
size: many
D: -
CDR3: CASTTDVGRYEQYF
DNA: TGTGCCAGCACCACTGACGTCGGGCGGTACGAGCAGTACTTC

V: TRBV15
J: TRBJ1-2
size: many
D: -
CDR3: CATSRLLGQLDYGYTF
DNA: TGTGCCACCAGCAGACTCCTCGGACAGCTCGACTATGGCTACACCTTC

V: TRBV15
J: TRBJ2-5
size: many
D: -
CDR3: CATSTLDGGQETQYF
DNA: TGTGCCACCAGCACCTTGGACGGGGGTCAAGAGACCCAGTACTTC

V: TRBV5-1
J: TRBJ2-1
size: many
D: -
CDR3: CASSTTRGEQFF
DNA: TGCGCCAGCAGCACCACTCGGGGCGAGCAGTTCTTC

V: TRBV7-9
J: TRBJ2-3
size: many
D: -
CDR3: CASSPQTATDTQYF
DNA: TGTGCCAGCAGCCCACAGACAGCCACAGATACGCAGTATTTT

V: TRBV5-5
J: TRBJ1-6
size: many
D: TRBD1
CDR3: CASSLEGQLNSPLHF
DNA: TGTGCCAGCAGCTTGGAGGGACAGCTTAATTCACCCCTCCACTTT

V: TRBV5-1
J: TRBJ1-3
size: many
D: -
CDR3: CASSSQGSSGNTIYF
DNA: TGCGCCAGCAGCTCCCAGGGCAGCTCTGGAAACACCATATATTTT

V: TRBV3-1
J: TRBJ2-3
size: -
D: -
CDR3: CASSQDPGVWTDTQYF
DNA: TGTGCCAGCAGCCAAGATCCGGGGGTGTGGACAGATACGCAGTATTTT

V: TRBV12-3/TRBV12-4
J: TRBJ2-4
size: few
D: -
CDR3: CASSLRGTLAKNIQYF
DNA: TGTGCCAGCAGTTTAAGAGGGACCCTAGCCAAAAACATTCAGTACTTC

V: TRBV5-1
J: TRBJ2-7
size: medium-sized
D: TRBD1
CDR3: CASSLSAGQGDEQYF
DNA: TGCGCCAGCAGCTTGAGTGCGGGACAGGGTGACGAGCAGTACTTC

V: TRBV29-1
J: TRBJ2-1
size: many
D: -
CDR3: CSVDPAGWRPSDEQFF
DNA: TGCAGCGTTGACCCTGCAGGGTGGCGTCCTTCGGATGAGCAGTTCTTC

V: TRBV5-1
J: TRBJ1-5
size: many
D: TRBD1
CDR3: CASSPRTGYSNQPQHF
DNA: TGCGCCAGCAGCCCCCGGACAGGTTATAGCAATCAGCCCCAGCATTTT

V: TRBV15
J: TRBJ1-4
size: many
D: -
CDR3: CATSRGTGNNEKLFF
DNA: TGTGCCACCAGCAGAGGGACGGGGAATAATGAAAAACTGTTTTTT

V: TRBV9
J: TRBJ2-7
size: many
D: TRBD2
CDR3: CASSVGGSGSPYEQYF
DNA: TGTGCCAGCAGCGTAGGCGGTAGCGGGTCCCCCTACGAGCAGTACTTC

V: TRBV6-1
J: TRBJ1-5
size: many
D: -
CDR3: CASSGRDSNQPQHF
DNA: TGTGCCAGCAGTGGGAGGGACAGCAATCAGCCCCAGCATTTT

V: TRBV5-5
J: TRBJ2-3
size: many
D: -
CDR3: CASSLAPGGGTTDTQYF
DNA: TGTGCCAGCAGCTTGGCTCCGGGTGGAGGAACTACAGATACGCAGTATTTT

V: TRBV10-3
J: TRBJ2-5
size: many
D: TRBD1
CDR3: CAISGGGTGGETQYF
DNA: TGTGCCATCAGTGGAGGAGGGACAGGGGGCGAGACCCAGTACTTC

V: TRBV5-6
J: TRBJ1-4
size: many
D: -
CDR3: CASSANGRTNEKLFF
DNA: TGTGCCAGCAGCGCGAATGGAAGAACTAATGAAAAACTGTTTTTT

V: TRBV12-3/TRBV12-4
J: TRBJ1-2
size: many
D: -
CDR3: CASSPAGHDNYGYTF
DNA: TGTGCCAGCAGTCCCGCCGGACACGATAACTATGGCTACACCTTC

V: TRBV29-1
J: TRBJ2-7
size: many
D: -
CDR3: CSVEGNGRGNEQYF
DNA: TGCAGCGTTGAAGGTAACGGCAGGGGAAACGAGCAGTACTTC

V: TRBV27
J: TRBJ1-4
size: many
D: TRBD1
CDR3: CASSSGTGVEKLFF
DNA: TGTGCCAGCAGTTCCGGGACAGGGGTCGAAAAACTGTTTTTT

V: TRBV11-2
J: TRBJ1-6
size: many
D: -
CDR3: CASRGIGTNSPLHF
DNA: TGTGCCAGCAGGGGAATAGGGACCAATTCACCCCTCCACTTT

V: TRBV20-1
J: TRBJ2-7
size: many
D: -
CDR3: CSASSDWAGSSYEQYF
DNA: TGCAGTGCTAGTTCCGATTGGGCAGGGAGCTCCTACGAGCAGTACTTC

V: TRBV20-1
J: TRBJ2-3
size: many
D: TRBD2
CDR3: CSARSSGGPHTDTQYF
DNA: TGCAGTGCTAGGTCTAGCGGGGGGCCCCACACAGATACGCAGTATTTT

V: TRBV5-1
J: TRBJ2-6
size: many
D: TRBD1
CDR3: CASSRTGSAGANVLTF
DNA: TGCGCCAGCAGCCGGACAGGGTCGGCTGGGGCCAACGTCCTGACTTTC

V: TRBV5-1
J: TRBJ1-1
size: many
D: -
CDR3: CASSIDPASTEAFF
DNA: TGCGCCAGCAGCATTGACCCTGCTAGCACTGAAGCTTTCTTT

V: TRBV11-2
J: TRBJ1-4
size: many
D: TRBD1
CDR3: CASSSRADRGGNEKLFF
DNA: TGTGCCAGCAGCTCCAGAGCCGACAGGGGTGGGAATGAAAAACTGTTTTTT

V: TRBV4-1
J: TRBJ2-1
size: many
D: TRBD1
CDR3: CASSQYPGQGDYEQFF
DNA: TGCGCCAGCAGCCAGTATCCGGGACAGGGAGATTATGAGCAGTTCTTC

V: TRBV7-9
J: TRBJ1-2
size: many
D: -
CDR3: CASSPAGRNYGYTF
DNA: TGTGCCAGCAGCCCCGCGGGGCGGAACTATGGCTACACCTTC

V: TRBV5-1
J: TRBJ2-7
size: few
D: -
CDR3: CASSQTPGATYEQYF
DNA: TGCGCCAGCAGCCAAACCCCAGGGGCGACCTACGAGCAGTACTTC

V: TRBV5-1
J: TRBJ1-1
size: many
D: -
CDR3: CASSLEGLRTEAFF
DNA: TGCGCCAGCAGCTTGGAAGGGTTGAGGACTGAAGCTTTCTTT

V: TRBV15
J: TRBJ2-1
size: many
D: TRBD1
CDR3: CATSGGGQGENEQFF
DNA: TGTGCCACCAGCGGGGGAGGACAGGGGGAGAATGAGCAGTTCTTC

V: TRBV6-6
J: TRBJ2-1
size: many
D: TRBD1
CDR3: CASSDRGGAYNEQFF
DNA: TGTGCCAGCAGTGACAGGGGAGGTGCCTACAATGAGCAGTTCTTC

V: TRBV5-1
J: TRBJ2-5
size: many
D: -
CDR3: CASSLGAQETQYF
DNA: TGCGCCAGCAGCTTGGGAGCCCAAGAGACCCAGTACTTC

V: TRBV29-1
J: TRBJ1-2
size: many
D: -
CDR3: CSVEGARPNYGYTF
DNA: TGCAGCGTTGAGGGCGCGAGGCCTAACTATGGCTACACCTTC

V: TRBV6-2/TRBV6-3
J: TRBJ1-2
size: few
D: -
CDR3: CASTQAHYGYTF
DNA: TGTGCCAGCACGCAGGCCCACTATGGCTACACCTTC

V: TRBV2
J: TRBJ2-1
size: -
D: TRBD2
CDR3: CASGSGGFFLEKFF
DNA: TGTGCCAGTGGTAGCGGGGGGTTCTTCCTTGAGAAGTTCTTC

V: TRBV6-5
J: TRBJ2-7
size: -
D: -
CDR3: CASSPNTVDEQYF
DNA: TGTGCCAGCAGTCCGAACACCGTCGACGAGCAGTACTTC

V: TRBV20-1
J: TRBJ2-7
size: many
D: TRBD1
CDR3: CSAEGTGASYEQYF
DNA: TGCAGTGCTGAGGGGACAGGGGCCTCCTACGAGCAGTACTTC

V: TRBV15
J: TRBJ1-5
size: -
D: TRBD1
CDR3: CATSRDLVTGGVQPQHF
DNA: TGTGCCACCAGCAGAGATCTTGTGACAGGGGGTGTTCAGCCCCAGCATTTT

V: TRBV5-6
J: TRBJ2-7
size: -
D: -
CDR3: CASSLGLWTEGSNEQYF
DNA: TGTGCCAGCAGCTTGGGCCTCTGGACTGAGGGTAGCAACGAGCAGTACTTC